This entry is about one T cell receptor beta chain. Repertoires were generated with immunoSEQ multiplex PCR, while TCRdb's copy carries only in-frame clones and drops some. The sample holds under 85,000 clones; more than 80% are singletons and the top ten take about 3%. The data originate from a study of control samples from healthy donors and cancer patients. CDR1 and CDR2 from the germline V gene are KGHDR and SFDVKD. This CDR3 has 11 residues. Trimming took off 4 bases at V and 12 bases at J, with 9 bases between the two ends. Sequencing was carried out using PBMCs. V gene TRBV24-1 combines with J gene TRBJ1-5; D is possibly TRBD1 (5 bases). The receptor's source is a woman aged 45-59 years with lung cancer. In nucleotides, the CDR3 is TGTGCCACCAGTGAGCGGGGGGTCCAGCATTTT. This encodes CATSERGVQHF.